This is a list of T cell receptor beta chains from one sample in a study of blood T cell repertoires in COVID-19. Assay: immunoSEQ multiplex PCR; the TCRdb copy retains only in-frame clones and omits some. The sample yields under 150,000 clones, about 77% seen once. Sequencing used peripheral blood. These receptors all stem from a man between 60 and 75 years old with acute or convalescent COVID-19. CDR3s include the opening cysteine and the closing phenylalanine or tryptophan. The D gene is left open where the match is weak. The size of a clone is reported for some rows only, either as once, few or many, or as a class for expanded clones.

>-|TRBV24-1|TRBJ2-1|-
CATSEPGNEQFF
TGTGCCACCAGTGAACCGGGCAATGAGCAGTTCTTC
>TRBD1|TRBV24-1|TRBJ1-1|once
CATSDRDREAFF
TGTGCCACCAGTGATAGGGACAGGGAAGCTTTCTTT
>TRBD1|TRBV3-1/TRBV3-2|TRBJ1-1|-
CASRQGQGVGEAFF
TGTGCCAGCAGGCAAGGACAGGGGGTGGGTGAAGCTTTCTTT
>-|TRBV4-2|TRBJ2-3|-
CASSQGEVGIGPMVTDTQYF
TGTGCCAGCAGCCAAGGAGAGGTCGGGATAGGACCAATGGTTACAGATACGCAGTATTTT
>-|TRBV5-4|TRBJ2-2|few
CASSLQQGGGRADGELFF
TGTGCCAGCAGCTTGCAACAGGGGGGCGGGAGGGCCGACGGGGAGCTGTTTTTT
>TRBD1|TRBV5-1|TRBJ1-2|many
CASSPTGTEPYGYTF
TGCGCCAGCTCCCCCACCGGGACAGAACCCTATGGCTACACCTTC
>TRBD2|TRBV2|TRBJ2-3|-
CASSVSLAVSTDTQYF
TGTGCCAGCAGTGTATCACTAGCGGTCAGCACAGATACGCAGTATTTT
>TRBD2|TRBV6-6|TRBJ2-7|-
CASSKREGPRDEQYF
TGTGCCAGCAGTAAACGGGAGGGCCCTCGGGACGAGCAGTACTTC
>-|TRBV28|TRBJ2-7|-
CASSPPDRFYEQYF
TGTGCCAGCAGTCCACCAGACAGGTTCTACGAGCAGTACTTC
>TRBD1|TRBV5-5|TRBJ1-6|-
CASSGKGRQGNSPLHF
TGTGCCAGCAGCGGGAAGGGGCGACAGGGCAATTCACCCCTCCACTTT
>TRBD1|TRBV3-1/TRBV3-2|TRBJ2-2|-
CASRKGQGFTGELFF
TGTGCCAGCAGAAAGGGACAGGGGTTCACCGGGGAGCTGTTTTTT
>TRBD2|TRBV27|TRBJ2-7|once
CASSLDLAAYEQYF
TGTGCCAGCAGTTTAGATCTAGCGGCCTACGAGCAGTACTTC
>TRBD1|TRBV5-8|TRBJ2-7|-
CASSTTQGAIPYEQYF
TGTGCCAGCAGCACAACACAGGGGGCGATTCCCTACGAGCAGTACTTC
>TRBD2|TRBV7-7|TRBJ2-5|-
CASSLGGGRPGIETQYF
TGTGCTAGCAGCTTAGGTGGCGGGAGGCCGGGGATTGAGACCCAGTACTTC
>TRBD1|TRBV19|TRBJ1-2|-
CASSIGGTDNYGYTF
TGTGCCAGTAGTATCGGTGGGACAGATAACTATGGCTACACCTTC
>TRBD1|TRBV15|TRBJ1-2|once
CATSRDRRGYTF
TGTGCCACCAGCAGGGACAGGCGGGGCTACACCTTC
>TRBD1|TRBV7-9|TRBJ1-4|-
CASSQLGQGGDEKLFF
TGTGCCAGCAGTCAACTGGGACAGGGAGGAGATGAAAAACTGTTTTTT
>-|TRBV7-2|TRBJ2-5|few
CASRLWEGQGETQYF
TGTGCCAGCAGATTATGGGAGGGCCAGGGGGAGACCCAGTACTTC
>TRBD1|TRBV6-5|TRBJ1-2|-
CASRPGQGVGGYTF
TGTGCCAGCAGGCCGGGACAGGGGGTCGGGGGCTACACCTTC
>TRBD2|TRBV11-2|TRBJ2-5|-
CASSTRPGGREETQYF
TGTGCCAGCAGCACACGGCCGGGCGGGAGAGAAGAGACCCAGTACTTC
>TRBD1|TRBV11-2|TRBJ2-7|few
CASSPNAGGYYEQYF
TGTGCCAGCAGCCCGAACGCAGGGGGATACTACGAGCAGTACTTC
>-|TRBV5-6|TRBJ2-7|-
CASRAGYEQYF
TGTGCCAGCAGGGCGGGATACGAGCAGTACTTC
>TRBD1|TRBV27|TRBJ1-2|-
CASRTTGGGSYGYTF
TGTGCCAGCAGGACTACAGGGGGCGGGAGCTATGGCTACACCTTC
>TRBD2|TRBV27|TRBJ2-5|-
CASSLRAGVEETQYF
TGTGCCAGCAGTTTACGGGCGGGAGTAGAAGAGACCCAGTACTTC
>-|TRBV5-1|TRBJ2-1|once
CASSLGAYEQFF
TGCGCCAGCAGCTTAGGGGCATATGAGCAGTTCTTC